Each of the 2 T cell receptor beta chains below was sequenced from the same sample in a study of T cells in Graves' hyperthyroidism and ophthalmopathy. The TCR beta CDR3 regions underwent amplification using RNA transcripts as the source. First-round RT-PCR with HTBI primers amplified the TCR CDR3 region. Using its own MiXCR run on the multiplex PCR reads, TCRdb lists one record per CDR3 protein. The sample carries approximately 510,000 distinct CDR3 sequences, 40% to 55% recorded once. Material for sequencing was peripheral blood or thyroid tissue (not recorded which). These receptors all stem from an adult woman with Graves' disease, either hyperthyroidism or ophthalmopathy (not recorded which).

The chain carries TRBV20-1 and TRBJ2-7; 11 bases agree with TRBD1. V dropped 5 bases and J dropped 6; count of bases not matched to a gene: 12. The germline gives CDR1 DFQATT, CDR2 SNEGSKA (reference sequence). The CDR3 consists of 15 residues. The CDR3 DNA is TGCAGTGCTGAAACCGGGGGGACAGGGGGAGGCGAGCAGTACTTC. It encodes CSAETGGTGGGEQYF.

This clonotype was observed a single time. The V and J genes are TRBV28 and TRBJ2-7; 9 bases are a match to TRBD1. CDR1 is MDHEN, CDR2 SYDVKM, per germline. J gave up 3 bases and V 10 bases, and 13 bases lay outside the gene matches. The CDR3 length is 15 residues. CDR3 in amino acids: CATAPTGQGRYEQYF. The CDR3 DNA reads TGTGCCACCGCTCCGACGGGACAGGGACGCTACGAGCAGTACTTC. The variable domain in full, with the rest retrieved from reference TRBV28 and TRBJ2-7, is DVKVTQSSRYLVKRTGEKVFLECVQDMDHENMFWYRQDPGLGLRLIYFSYDVKMKEKGDIPEGYSVSREKKERFSLILESASTNQTSMYLCATAPTGQGRYEQYFGPGTRLTVT.